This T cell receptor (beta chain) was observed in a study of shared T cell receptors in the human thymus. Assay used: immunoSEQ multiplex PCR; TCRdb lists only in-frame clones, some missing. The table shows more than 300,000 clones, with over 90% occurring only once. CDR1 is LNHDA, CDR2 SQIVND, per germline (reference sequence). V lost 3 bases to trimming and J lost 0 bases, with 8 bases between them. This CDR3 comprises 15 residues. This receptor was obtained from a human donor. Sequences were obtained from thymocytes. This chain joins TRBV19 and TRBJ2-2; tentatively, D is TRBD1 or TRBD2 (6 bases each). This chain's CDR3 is CASSIGGTNTGELFF. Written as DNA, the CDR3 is TGTGCCAGTAGTATCGGGGGCACGAACACCGGGGAGCTGTTTTTT.